This is a list of T cell receptor beta chains from one sample in a study of shared clonotypes between healthy human individuals. TCRdb's table, derived via immunoSEQ multiplex PCR, lists solely in-frame clones and lacks some. The data contain around 1,900,000 clones, roughly 93% of them seen just once; the ten biggest clones take up more than 1.5%. The sequencing sample was made of naive CD8+ T cells from PBMCs. The receptors were sampled from a man younger than 35 in good health. Some clones in this sample may be carry-over from other donors' samples. Both conserved end residues are trimmed from each CDR3. Some rows mark clone size as missing; the rest say once, few, many or name a class of expanded clone.

TRBJ2-2 TRBV5-6 - ASSFNRFTGELF
TRBJ2-7 TRBV28 - ASSFGRGSYEQY
TRBJ2-3 TRBV28 - ASSSYQLTDTQY
TRBJ2-4 TRBV2 - ASSEARGWDIQY
TRBJ2-7 TRBV7-9 - ASSPRDHTFYEQY
TRBJ2-7 TRBV7-9 - ASSSRQGVGSYEQY
TRBJ2-7 TRBV7-8 - ASSLRQGYEQY
TRBJ2-7 TRBV2 - ASRVGYEQY
TRBJ2-1 TRBV5-4 - ASSPGGEQF
TRBJ1-1 TRBV11-2 - ASSLGVRVDTEAF
TRBJ2-7 TRBV14 - ASSLGTGTSRYEQY
TRBJ2-1 TRBV7-9 - ASSSPPDRDNEQF
TRBJ2-1 TRBV7-9 - ASSLVSGLYNEQF
TRBJ1-2 TRBV11-2 - ASSLFGQEVGYT
- TRBV6-6 - ASSERAYEQY
TRBJ2-7 TRBV28 once ASSLSRVRAYEQY
TRBJ2-2 TRBV11-2 - ASSLGGYGTGELF
TRBJ1-4 TRBV7-6 - ASSLAVPTTNEKLF
TRBJ2-1 TRBV7-9 - ASNRDRNYNEQF
TRBJ2-7 TRBV14 - ASNTGALIDEQY
TRBJ2-7 TRBV18 - ASSSTRVMWPYEQY
TRBJ2-1 TRBV9 once ASSGDYSPNSYNEQF
TRBJ1-1 TRBV6-5 - ASSYSGVITEAF
TRBJ2-7 TRBV29-1 - SVIASPYEQY
TRBJ2-7 TRBV27 once ASSSRIYEQY
TRBJ2-5 TRBV9 - ASSSRTSGSETQY
TRBJ2-7 TRBV10-3 - AISPGTGASEQY
TRBJ1-1 TRBV7-9 - ASSSPTGGIMNTEAF
TRBJ2-1 TRBV15 - ATSRDGNRGSEQF
TRBJ2-7 TRBV28 - ASSQDYEQY
TRBJ2-7 TRBV25-1 once ASSEGGFYEQY